The 10 T cell receptor beta chains below were found in one sample sequenced in a study of control samples from healthy donors and cancer patients. Here immunoSEQ multiplex PCR was the method, and the copy in TCRdb shows in-frame clones only, minus some. The data contain about 55,000 clones, around 95% of them singletons. The sequenced material came from blood. The receptor source for this set is a woman in her late teens or twenties in good health.

A single count supports this clone. The genes are TRBV9 and TRBJ1-1; no clear D gene. The germline gives CDR1 SGDLS, CDR2 YYNGEE. V lost 4 bases and J lost 4, with 11 bases in between. This CDR3 contains 13 residues. The chain's CDR3 is CASSPPRGTEAFF. As DNA, the CDR3 is TGTGCCAGCAGCCCGCCTCGCGGCACTGAAGCTTTCTTT.

The CDR3 sequence: CASPSGQLNTEAFF. The CDR3, as DNA: TGTGCCAGCCCGTCGGGACAGTTGAACACTGAAGCTTTCTTT. V gene TRBV2 combines with J gene TRBJ1-1; 7 positions match TRBD1. The CDR3 length is 14 residues. V shed 8 bases and J 0 bases; nucleotides not matched to a gene: 6. CDR1 is SNHLY, CDR2 FYNNEI, per germline.

The chain joins TRBV7-9 to TRBJ1-2; D is unresolved. Germline V gene data show CDR1 as SEHNR and CDR2 as FQNEAQ (reference sequence). The CDR3 contains 14 residues. V was trimmed by 7 bases and J by 5 bases, leaving 17 bases between them. The DNA for the CDR3 is TGTGCCAGCACCTCATCCTGGGCGAAGTATGGCTACACCTTC. Translating it yields CASTSSWAKYGYTF.

This clone came up once. The V gene is TRBV4-1, the J gene TRBJ1-1; TRBD1 matches at 7 bases. CDR1 and CDR2 from the germline V gene are MGHRA and YSYEKL. The ends lost 4 bases at V and 4 bases at J; junction bases unmatched: 3. The CDR3 contains 13 residues. The CDR3 sequence is CASSRGQSTEAFF. The CDR3, as DNA: TGCGCCAGCAGCCGGGGACAGTCCACTGAAGCTTTCTTT.

In DNA, the CDR3 is TGTGCCAGCAGCTTAGAGGGGGGCCATGGCTACACCTTC. Protein: CASSLEGGHGYTF. This sequence joins TRBV7-9 and TRBJ1-2, with a possible D match to TRBD1 (6 bases). Trimming removed 1 base at V and 6 bases at J, with 9 bases between. CDR1 and CDR2 from the germline V gene are SEHNR and FQNEAQ (reference sequence). This CDR3 is built from 13 residues. The full variable domain, rest sourced from reference TRBV7-9 and TRBJ1-2, is DTGVSQNPRHKITKRGQNVTFRCDPISEHNRLYWYRQTLGQGPEFLTYFQNEAQLEKSRLLSDRFSAERPKGSFSTLEIQRTEQGDSAMYLCASSLEGGHGYTFGSGTRLTVV.

This clone has a single count. This chain joins TRBV9 and TRBJ1-2; TRBD1 might be the D (5 bases). The CDR3 extends over 15 amino acids. Germline CDR1 reads SGDLS; CDR2 reads YYNGEE. V was trimmed by 2 bases and J by 4 bases, leaving 15 bases between them. The CDR3 reads CASSVTGTTLYGYTF. The CDR3 region has the DNA TGTGCCAGCAGCGTTACCGGGACCACCCTCTATGGCTACACCTTC. Together with reference TRBV9 and TRBJ1-2, the CDR3 gives the full variable domain: DSGVTQTPKHLITATGQRVTLRCSPRSGDLSVYWYQQSLDQGLQFLIQYYNGEERAKGNILERFSAQQFPDLHSELNLSSLELGDSALYFCASSVTGTTLYGYTFGSGTRLTVV.

The CDR3 reads CASSARDAENSPLHF. CDR3 nucleotide sequence: TGCGCCAGCAGCGCCCGGGACGCCGAAAATTCACCCCTCCACTTT. The V and J genes are TRBV5-1 and TRBJ1-6; D perhaps matches TRBD1 (5 bases). Per the germline V gene, CDR1 is SGHRS and CDR2 is YFSETQ. This CDR3 has 15 amino acids. Trimming pared 4 bases from V and 7 bases from J, leaving 15 bases between. Filled out from reference TRBV5-1 and TRBJ1-6, the complete variable domain reads KAGVTQTPRYLIKTRGQQVTLSCSPISGHRSVSWYQQTPGQGLQFLFEYFSETQRNKGNFPGRFSGRQFSNSRSEMNVSTLELGDSALYLCASSARDAENSPLHFGNGTRLTVT.

This chain joins TRBV19 and TRBJ1-1; 8 bases are a match to TRBD1. From germline, CDR1 is LNHDA and CDR2 SQIVND (reference sequence). The CDR3 has 16 amino acids. Losses at the gene ends were 5 bases for V and 4 bases for J; bases not matched to a gene: 12. In nucleotides, the CDR3 is TGTGCCAGTAGTCTATCTACTCGGACAGGGACCACTGAAGCTTTCTTT. Translating gives CASSLSTRTGTTEAFF.

This clone was picked up one time. This chain uses TRBV10-3 with TRBJ1-2; D is undetermined. The germline gives CDR1 ENHRY, CDR2 SYGVKD. The CDR3 spans 14 residues. V was trimmed by 0 bases and J by 2 bases, leaving 7 bases between them. CDR3 bases: TGTGCCATCAGTGAGTCAGGGCCAAACTATGGCTACACCTTC. It translates to CAISESGPNYGYTF.

This CDR3 is CSAGGPDGRRVLAKNIQYF. The CDR3 DNA follows: TGCAGCGCGGGGGGACCGGACGGACGACGAGTACTAGCCAAAAACATTCAGTACTTC. The rearrangement uses TRBV29-1 and TRBJ2-4; TRBD2 matches 7 bases. The germline CDR1 and CDR2 sequences are SQVTM and ANQGSEA. Trimming cost V 7 bases and J 0 bases; bases outside gene matches: 21. This CDR3 contains 19 residues.